One and the same sample provided the 4 T cell receptor beta chains below, sequenced in a study of blood T cell repertoires in COVID-19. TCRdb keeps only in-frame clones here, not all; method: immunoSEQ multiplex PCR. This table has 57,000 or so clones, around 85% appearing once. Sequencing was performed on peripheral blood. The receptor source for this set is a woman aged 80 or older with active or convalescent COVID-19.

V and J are TRBV7-9 and TRBJ1-1; D not resolved. The germline V and J ends were trimmed by 2 bases and 2 bases, with 9 bases remaining between them. CDR3 size: 14 residues. Germline assignment: CDR1 SEHNR and CDR2 FQNEAQ (reference sequence). The CDR3 spells CASSLSRTNTEAFF. The CDR3 coding sequence is TGTGCCAGCAGCTTATCCAGGACTAACACTGAAGCTTTCTTT.

This sequence joins TRBV10-2 and TRBJ1-2; no firm D call. The V gene's germline CDR1 is WSHSY and CDR2 SAAADI. This CDR3 comprises 12 residues. Deletions cut 3 bases from V and 7 bases from J, with 9 bases between. CDR3 DNA sequence: TGCGCCAGCAGTGAATCCGCGGGTGGCTACACCTTC. This encodes CASSESAGGYTF.

This clone was seen more than once but under ten times. The gene calls are TRBV5-1 and TRBJ2-7; 12 bases match TRBD2. The germline V gene encodes CDR1 SGHRS and CDR2 YFSETQ. Germline trimming cut 4 bases from V and 0 bases from J; bases unmatched to any gene: 5. The CDR3 is made up of 16 amino acids. CDR3 sequence: CASSLRTSGISYEQYF. CDR3 nucleotides: TGCGCCAGCAGCCTACGGACTAGCGGGATCTCCTACGAGCAGTACTTC.

The count of this clone is one. V usage is TRBV10-3 and J usage is TRBJ1-2, with no clear D. The V and J ends lost 2 bases and 3 bases respectively, with 7 bases between them. The CDR3 is 13 amino acids. The germline gives CDR1 ENHRY, CDR2 SYGVKD. CDR3 protein: CAISESLYYGYTF. In DNA form, the CDR3 reads TGTGCCATCAGTGAGAGCCTCTACTATGGCTACACCTTC.